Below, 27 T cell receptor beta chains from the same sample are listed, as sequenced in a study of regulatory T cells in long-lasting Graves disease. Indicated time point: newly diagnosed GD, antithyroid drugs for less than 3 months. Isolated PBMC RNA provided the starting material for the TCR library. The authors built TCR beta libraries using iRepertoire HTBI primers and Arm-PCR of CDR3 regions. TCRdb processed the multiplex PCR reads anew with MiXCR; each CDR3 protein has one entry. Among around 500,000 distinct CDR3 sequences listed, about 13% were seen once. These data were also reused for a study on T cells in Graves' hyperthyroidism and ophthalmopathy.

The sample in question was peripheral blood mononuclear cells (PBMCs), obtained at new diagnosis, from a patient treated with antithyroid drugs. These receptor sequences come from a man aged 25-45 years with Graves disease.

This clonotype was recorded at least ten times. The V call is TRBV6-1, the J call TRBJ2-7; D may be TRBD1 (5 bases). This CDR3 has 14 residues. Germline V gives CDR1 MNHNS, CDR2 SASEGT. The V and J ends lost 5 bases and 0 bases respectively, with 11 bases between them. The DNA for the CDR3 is TGTGCCAGCAGTCAGGGCCCAAGCTCCTACGAGCAGTACTTC. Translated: CASSQGPSSYEQYF.

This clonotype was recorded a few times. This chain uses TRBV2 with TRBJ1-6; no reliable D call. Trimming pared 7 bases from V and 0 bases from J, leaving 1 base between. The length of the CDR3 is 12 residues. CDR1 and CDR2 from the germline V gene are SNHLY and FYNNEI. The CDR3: CASNSYNSPLHF. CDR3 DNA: TGTGCCAGCAACTCCTATAATTCACCCCTCCACTTT.

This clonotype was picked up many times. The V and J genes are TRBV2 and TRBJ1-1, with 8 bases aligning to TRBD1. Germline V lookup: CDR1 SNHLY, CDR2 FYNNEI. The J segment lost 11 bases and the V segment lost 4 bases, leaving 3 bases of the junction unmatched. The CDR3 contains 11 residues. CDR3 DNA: TGTGCCAGCAGTGCGGACAGGGTCGCTTTCTTT. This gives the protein CASSADRVAFF.

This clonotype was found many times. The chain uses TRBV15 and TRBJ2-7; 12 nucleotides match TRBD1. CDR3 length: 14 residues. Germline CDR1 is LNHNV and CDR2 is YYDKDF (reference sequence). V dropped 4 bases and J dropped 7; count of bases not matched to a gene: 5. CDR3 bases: TGTGCCACCAGCATGGAGGGACAGGGGGCAGAGCAGTACTTC. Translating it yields CATSMEGQGAEQYF.

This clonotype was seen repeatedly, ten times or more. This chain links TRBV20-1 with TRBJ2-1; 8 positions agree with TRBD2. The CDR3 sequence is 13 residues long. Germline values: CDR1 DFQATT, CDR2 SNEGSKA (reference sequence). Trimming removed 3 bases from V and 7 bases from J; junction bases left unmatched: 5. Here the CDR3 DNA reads TGCAGTGCTAGTCCGGGACTAGAGAATGAGCAGTTCTTC. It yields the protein CSASPGLENEQFF.

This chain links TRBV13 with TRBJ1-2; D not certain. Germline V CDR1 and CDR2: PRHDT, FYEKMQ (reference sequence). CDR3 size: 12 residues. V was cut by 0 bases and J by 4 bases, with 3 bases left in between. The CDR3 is CASSLGRYGYTF. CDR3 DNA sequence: TGTGCCAGCAGCTTAGGCCGCTATGGCTACACCTTC.

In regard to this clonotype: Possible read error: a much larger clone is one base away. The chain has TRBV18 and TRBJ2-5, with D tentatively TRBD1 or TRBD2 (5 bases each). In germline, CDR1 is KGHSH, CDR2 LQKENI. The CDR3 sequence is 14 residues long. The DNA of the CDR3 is TGTGTCAGCTCACCGGGACGGAAACAAGAGACCCAGTACTTC. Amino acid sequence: CVSSPGRKQETQYF.

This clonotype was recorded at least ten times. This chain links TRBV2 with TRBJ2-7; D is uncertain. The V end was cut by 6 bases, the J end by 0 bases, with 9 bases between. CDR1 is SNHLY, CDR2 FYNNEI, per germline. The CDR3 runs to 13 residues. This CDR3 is CASSPLVSYEQYF. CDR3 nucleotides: TGTGCCAGCAGCCCTTTGGTCTCCTACGAGCAGTACTTC.

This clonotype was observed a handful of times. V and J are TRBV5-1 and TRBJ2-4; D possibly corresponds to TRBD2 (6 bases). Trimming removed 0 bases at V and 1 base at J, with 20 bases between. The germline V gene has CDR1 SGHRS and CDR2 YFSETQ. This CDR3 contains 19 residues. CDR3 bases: TGCGCCAGCAGCTTGGGCTCTTCCACAACTGGGGGGGCCAAAAACATTCAGTACTTC. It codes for CASSLGSSTTGGAKNIQYF.

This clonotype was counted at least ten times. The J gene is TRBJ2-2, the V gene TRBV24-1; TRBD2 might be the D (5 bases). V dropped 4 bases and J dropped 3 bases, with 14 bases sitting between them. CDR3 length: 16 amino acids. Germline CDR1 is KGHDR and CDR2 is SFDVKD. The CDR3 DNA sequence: TGTGCCACCAGTGACCCTATAGCCGGGGACACCGGGGAGCTGTTTTTT. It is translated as CATSDPIAGDTGELFF.

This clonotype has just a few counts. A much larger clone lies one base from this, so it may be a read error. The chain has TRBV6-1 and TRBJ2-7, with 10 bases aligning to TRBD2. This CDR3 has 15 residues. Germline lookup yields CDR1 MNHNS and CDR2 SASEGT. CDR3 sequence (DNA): TGTGCCGGCAGTCCCGGCAGCGGGAGGGGCTACGAGCAGTACTTC. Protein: CAGSPGSGRGYEQYF.

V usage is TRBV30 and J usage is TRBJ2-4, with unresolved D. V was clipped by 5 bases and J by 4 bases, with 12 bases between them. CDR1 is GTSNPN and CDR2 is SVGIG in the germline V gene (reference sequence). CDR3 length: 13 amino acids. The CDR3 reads CAWAYSTKNIQYF. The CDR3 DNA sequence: TGTGCCTGGGCCTACTCGACAAAAAACATTCAGTACTTC.

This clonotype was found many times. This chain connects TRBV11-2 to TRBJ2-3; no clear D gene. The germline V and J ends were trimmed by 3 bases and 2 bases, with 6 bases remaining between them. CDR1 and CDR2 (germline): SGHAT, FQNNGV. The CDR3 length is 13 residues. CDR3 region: CASSFSDTDTQYF. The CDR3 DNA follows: TGTGCCAGCAGCTTCTCGGACACAGATACGCAGTATTTT.

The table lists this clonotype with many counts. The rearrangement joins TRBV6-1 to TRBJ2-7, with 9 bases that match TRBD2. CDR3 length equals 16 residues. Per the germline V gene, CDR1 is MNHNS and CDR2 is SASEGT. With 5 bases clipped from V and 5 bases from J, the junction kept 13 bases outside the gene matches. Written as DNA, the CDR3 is TGTGCCAGCAGTCGGGGTAGTAGCGGGAGTTCCCACGAGCAGTACTTC. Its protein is CASSRGSSGSSHEQYF.

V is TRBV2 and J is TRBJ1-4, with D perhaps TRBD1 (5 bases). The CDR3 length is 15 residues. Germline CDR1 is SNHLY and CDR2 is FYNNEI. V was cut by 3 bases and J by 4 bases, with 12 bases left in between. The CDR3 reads CASSDSRGVNEKLFF. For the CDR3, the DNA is TGTGCCAGCAGTGATTCGAGAGGGGTTAATGAAAAACTGTTTTTT.

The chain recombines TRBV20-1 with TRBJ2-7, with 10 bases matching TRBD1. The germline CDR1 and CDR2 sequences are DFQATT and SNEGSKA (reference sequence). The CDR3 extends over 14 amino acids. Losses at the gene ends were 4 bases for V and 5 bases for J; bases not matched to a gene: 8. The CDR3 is CSAIRDRGPHEQYF. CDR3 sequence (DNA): TGCAGTGCTATCCGGGACAGGGGACCCCACGAGCAGTACTTC.

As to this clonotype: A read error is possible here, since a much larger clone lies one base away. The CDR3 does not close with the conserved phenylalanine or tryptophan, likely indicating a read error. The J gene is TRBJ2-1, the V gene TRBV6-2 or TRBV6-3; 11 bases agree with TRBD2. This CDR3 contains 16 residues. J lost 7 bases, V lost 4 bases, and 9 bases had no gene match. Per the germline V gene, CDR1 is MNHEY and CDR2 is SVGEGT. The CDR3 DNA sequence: TGTGCCAGCAGTTCCACTAGCGGGAGAGGAAGAAATGAGCAGTTCCTC. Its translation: CASSSTSGRGRNEQFL.

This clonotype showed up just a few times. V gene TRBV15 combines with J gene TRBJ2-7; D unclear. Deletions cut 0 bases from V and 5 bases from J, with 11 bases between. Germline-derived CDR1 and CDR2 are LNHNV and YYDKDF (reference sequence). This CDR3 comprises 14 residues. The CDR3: CATSRDYGPNEQYF. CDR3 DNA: TGTGCCACCAGCAGAGATTACGGGCCCAACGAGCAGTACTTC. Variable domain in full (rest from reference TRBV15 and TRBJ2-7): DAMVIQNPRYQVTQFGKPVTLSCSQTLNHNVMYWYQQKSSQAPKLLFHYYDKDFNNEADTPDNFQSRRPNTSFCFLDIRSPGLGDTAMYLCATSRDYGPNEQYFGPGTRLTVT.

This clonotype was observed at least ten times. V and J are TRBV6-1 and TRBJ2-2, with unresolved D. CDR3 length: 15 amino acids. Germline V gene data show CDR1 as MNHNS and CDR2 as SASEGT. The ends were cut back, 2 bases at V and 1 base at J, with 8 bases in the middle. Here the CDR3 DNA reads TGTGCCAGCAGTGAAACCTGGGGGAACACCGGGGAGCTGTTTTTT. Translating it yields CASSETWGNTGELFF.

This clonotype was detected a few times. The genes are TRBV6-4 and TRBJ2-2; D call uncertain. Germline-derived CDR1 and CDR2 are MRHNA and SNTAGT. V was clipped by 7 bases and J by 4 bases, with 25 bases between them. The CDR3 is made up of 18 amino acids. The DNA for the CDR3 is TGTGCCAGCACACTACATCCCAGGACGTTAAGAGGCACCGGGGAGCTGTTTTTT. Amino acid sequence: CASTLHPRTLRGTGELFF.

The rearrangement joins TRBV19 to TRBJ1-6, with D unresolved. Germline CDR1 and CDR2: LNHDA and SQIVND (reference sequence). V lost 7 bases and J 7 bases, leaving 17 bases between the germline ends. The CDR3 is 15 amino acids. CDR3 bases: TGTGCCAGTAAGTCGTTGCATGGGCAGAATTCACCCCTCCACTTT. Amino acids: CASKSLHGQNSPLHF.

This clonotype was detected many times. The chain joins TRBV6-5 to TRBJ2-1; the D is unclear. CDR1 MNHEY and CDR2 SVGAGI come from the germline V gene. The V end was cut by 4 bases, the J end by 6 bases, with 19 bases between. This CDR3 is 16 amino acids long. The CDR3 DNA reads TGTGCCAGCAGTTCGGGCTTCCCAATTAGTGGCAATGAGCAGTTCTTC. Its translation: CASSSGFPISGNEQFF.

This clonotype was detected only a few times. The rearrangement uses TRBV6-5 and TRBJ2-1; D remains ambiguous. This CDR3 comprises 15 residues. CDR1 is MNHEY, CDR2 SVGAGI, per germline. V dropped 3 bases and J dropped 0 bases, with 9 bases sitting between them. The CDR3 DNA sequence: TGTGCCAGCAGTTATTCGTCGAGCTCCTACAATGAGCAGTTCTTC. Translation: CASSYSSSSYNEQFF.

The CDR3 region is CAWMAGDRGPISNQPQHF. DNA of the CDR3: TGTGCCTGGATGGCTGGGGACAGGGGTCCAATTAGCAATCAGCCCCAGCATTTT. V usage is TRBV30 and J usage is TRBJ1-5; 10 bases map to TRBD1. This CDR3 has 18 residues. The ends lost 4 bases at V and 0 bases at J; junction bases unmatched: 12. Germline values: CDR1 GTSNPN, CDR2 SVGIG (reference sequence). Complete variable domain (other parts from reference TRBV30 and TRBJ1-5): SQTIHQWPATLVQPVGSPLSLECTVEGTSNPNLYWYRQAAGRGLQLLFYSVGIGQISSEVPQNLSASRPQDRQFILSSKKLLLSDSGFYLCAWMAGDRGPISNQPQHFGDGTRLSIL.

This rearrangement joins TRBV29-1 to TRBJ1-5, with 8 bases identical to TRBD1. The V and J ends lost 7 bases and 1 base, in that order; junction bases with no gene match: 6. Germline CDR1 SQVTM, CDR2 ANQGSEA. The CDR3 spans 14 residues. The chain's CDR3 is CSAVTGASNQPQHF. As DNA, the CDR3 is TGCAGCGCCGTGACAGGGGCCAGCAATCAGCCCCAGCATTTT.

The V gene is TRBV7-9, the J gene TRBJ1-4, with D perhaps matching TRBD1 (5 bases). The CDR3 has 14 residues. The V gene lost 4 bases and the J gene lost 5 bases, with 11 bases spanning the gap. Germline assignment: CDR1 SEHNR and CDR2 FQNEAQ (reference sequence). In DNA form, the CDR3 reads TGTGCCAGCAGCTGGGACGGTATCAATGAAAAACTGTTTTTT. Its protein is CASSWDGINEKLFF.

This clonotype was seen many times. The CDR3 here is CASSKKEGWNEQFF. The CDR3 coding sequence is TGTGCCAGCAGCAAGAAGGAGGGGTGGAATGAGCAGTTCTTC. The chain couples TRBV6-1 to TRBJ2-1; D perhaps matches TRBD2 (6 bases). This CDR3 is built from 14 residues. Germline loops: CDR1 MNHNS, CDR2 SASEGT. V lost 6 bases to trimming and J lost 7 bases, with 16 bases between them.